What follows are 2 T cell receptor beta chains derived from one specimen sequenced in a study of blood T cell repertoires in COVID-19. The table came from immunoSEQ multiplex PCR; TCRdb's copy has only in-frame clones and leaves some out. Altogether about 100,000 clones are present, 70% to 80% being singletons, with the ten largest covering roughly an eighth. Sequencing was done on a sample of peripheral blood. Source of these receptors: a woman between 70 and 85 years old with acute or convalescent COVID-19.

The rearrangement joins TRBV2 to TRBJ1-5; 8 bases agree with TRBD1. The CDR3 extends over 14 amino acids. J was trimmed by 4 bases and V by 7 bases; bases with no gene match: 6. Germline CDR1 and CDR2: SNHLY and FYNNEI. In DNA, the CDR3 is TGTGCCAGCACTGACAGGGGCTATAATCAGCCCCAGCATTTT. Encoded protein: CASTDRGYNQPQHF.

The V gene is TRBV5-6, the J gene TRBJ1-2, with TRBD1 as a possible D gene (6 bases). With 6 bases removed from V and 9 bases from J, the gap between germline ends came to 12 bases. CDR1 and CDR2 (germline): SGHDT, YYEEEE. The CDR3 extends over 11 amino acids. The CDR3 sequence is CASNLQGRYTF. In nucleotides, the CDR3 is TGTGCCAGCAACTTACAGGGCCGCTACACCTTC.